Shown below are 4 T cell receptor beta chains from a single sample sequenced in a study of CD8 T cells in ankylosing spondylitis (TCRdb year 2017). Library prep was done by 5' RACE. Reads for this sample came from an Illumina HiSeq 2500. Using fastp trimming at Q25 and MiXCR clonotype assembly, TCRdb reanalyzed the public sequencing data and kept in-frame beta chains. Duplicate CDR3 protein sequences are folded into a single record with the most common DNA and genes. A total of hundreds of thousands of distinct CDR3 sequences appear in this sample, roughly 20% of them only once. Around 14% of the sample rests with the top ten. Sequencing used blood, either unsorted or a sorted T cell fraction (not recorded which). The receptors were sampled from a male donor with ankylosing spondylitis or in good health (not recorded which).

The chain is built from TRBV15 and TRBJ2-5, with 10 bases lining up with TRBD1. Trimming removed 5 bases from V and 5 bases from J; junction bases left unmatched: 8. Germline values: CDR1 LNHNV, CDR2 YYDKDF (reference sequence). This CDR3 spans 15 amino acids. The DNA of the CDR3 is TGTGCCACCAGCTCGACAGGGGGCTTTACTGAGACCCAGTACTTC. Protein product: CATSSTGGFTETQYF.

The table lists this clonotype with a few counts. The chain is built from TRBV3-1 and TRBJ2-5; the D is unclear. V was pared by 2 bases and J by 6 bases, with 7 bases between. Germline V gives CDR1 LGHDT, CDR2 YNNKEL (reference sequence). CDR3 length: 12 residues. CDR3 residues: CASSQYGKTQYF. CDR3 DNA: TGTGCCAGCAGCCAATATGGGAAGACCCAGTACTTC.

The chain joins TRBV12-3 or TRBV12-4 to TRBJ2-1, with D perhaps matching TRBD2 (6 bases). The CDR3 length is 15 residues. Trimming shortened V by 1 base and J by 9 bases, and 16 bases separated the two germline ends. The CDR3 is CASSLGGATRGEQFF. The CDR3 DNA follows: TGTGCCAGCAGTTTAGGAGGGGCGACTAGGGGTGAGCAGTTCTTC.

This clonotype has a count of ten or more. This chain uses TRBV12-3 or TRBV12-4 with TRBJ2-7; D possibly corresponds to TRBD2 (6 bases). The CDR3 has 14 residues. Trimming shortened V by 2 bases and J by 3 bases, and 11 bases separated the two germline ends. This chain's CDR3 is CASSLSGQIYEQYF. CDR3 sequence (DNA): TGTGCCAGCAGTTTAAGCGGGCAAATCTACGAGCAGTACTTC.